The 4 T cell receptor beta chains below all came from one sample that was sequenced in a study of T-cell reconstitution after alpha-beta-depleted transplantation in children. The TCRbeta library was prepared with unique molecular identifiers. One entry per CDR3 protein, called by TCRdb with MiXCR from the PCR reads. The data hold fewer than 350,000 distinct CDR3 sequences, with 9.5% to 13% observed a single time. The sample here was PBMCs, taken before TCRalphabeta/CD19-depleted stem cell transplant. The receptor source for this set is a boy less than two years old with acute myeloid leukemia, due to receive a stem cell transplant.

This clonotype has only one observation. The rearrangement joins TRBV7-8 to TRBJ2-1; 11 bases agree with TRBD1. The germline CDR1 and CDR2 sequences are SGHVS and FQNEAQ. The trim removed 8 bases at V and 7 bases at J, leaving 10 bases unmatched. This CDR3 has 15 amino acids. Here the CDR3 reads CASFMRDRGGNEQFF. The CDR3 nucleotides read TGTGCCAGCTTCATGCGGGACAGGGGGGGAAATGAGCAGTTCTTC. The variable domain in full, with the rest retrieved from reference TRBV7-8 and TRBJ2-1, is GAGVSQSPRYKVAKRGQDVALRCDPISGHVSLFWYQQALGQGPEFLTYFQNEAQLDKSGLPSDRFFAERPEGSVSTLKIQRTQQEDSAVYLCASFMRDRGGNEQFFGPGTRLTVL.

V is TRBV12-3 or TRBV12-4 and J is TRBJ2-2; D may be TRBD2 (6 bases). This CDR3 is 16 amino acids long. V was pared by 3 bases and J by 4 bases, with 15 bases between. CDR3 bases: TGTGCCAGCAGTTTTAACTCGTGGGGAGGCACCGGGGAGCTGTTTTTT. Amino acid sequence: CASSFNSWGGTGELFF.

At least ten counts were recorded for this clonotype. In DNA, the CDR3 is TGTGCCAGCGAGACTAGTTTCCAAGAGACCCAGTACTTC. The encoded protein is CASETSFQETQYF. This rearrangement joins TRBV6-5 to TRBJ2-5; D might be TRBD2 (6 bases). Germline CDR1 is MNHEY and CDR2 is SVGAGI. CDR3 length: 13 amino acids. Trimming shortened V by 8 bases and J by 1 base, and 11 bases separated the two germline ends.

This clonotype was seen at least ten times. A junction end diverges from the germline sequence, so it may reflect a read error. This sequence joins TRBV5-1 and TRBJ2-7; 10 positions match TRBD1. The CDR3 has 17 amino acids. CDR1 is SGHRS, CDR2 YFSETQ, per germline. CDR3 loop: CSSSSVTGGYLSYQQYF. The CDR3 nucleotides read TGCTCCAGCAGCTCGGTGACAGGGGGCTACCTCTCCTACCAGCAGTACTTC. Full variable domain (missing parts from reference TRBV5-1 and TRBJ2-7): KAGVTQTPRYLIKTRGQQVTLSCSPISGHRSVSWYQQTPGQGLQFLFEYFSETQRNKGNFPGRFSGRQFSNSRSEMNVSTLELGDSALYLCSSSSVTGGYLSYQQYFGPGTRLTVT.